The subject of this entry is one T cell receptor beta chain. With V trimmed by 6 bases and J by 7 bases, 7 bases remained unmatched. The germline CDR1 and CDR2 sequences are ENHRY and SYGVKD. The CDR3 length is 15 residues. This record comes from a study of early T cells in non-severe SARS-CoV-2 infection. About the study: It was bulk RNA from unsorted whole blood that was sequenced, and the chains were unpaired.

Individual cDNA molecules received unique molecular identifiers during library preparation. TCRdb passed the 5' RACE reads through MiXCR, listing each CDR3 protein once. The data show tens of thousands of distinct CDR3 sequences, 4.3% seen once. The V and J genes are TRBV10-3 and TRBJ2-1, with 12 bases identical to TRBD2. The sequencing sample was made of whole blood. The clonotype was recovered from an adult who was a healthcare worker with PCR-confirmed SARS-CoV-2 infection or an uninfected control (not recorded which). The DNA of the CDR3 is TGTGCCATCAGCCCAACTAGCGGGAGGAGAAATGAGCAGTTCTTC. Its protein product is CAISPTSGRRNEQFF.